The clone carrying this TCR beta chain was seen more than once but under ten times. Its antigen is as yet unknown. The record originates from a study of beta chain features in type 1 diabetes. Study outcomes and limitations: In all four CD4+ subsets, TCRB CDR3 length was significantly, moderately reduced in type 1 diabetes.

This CDR3 spans 14 amino acids. The V gene's germline CDR1 is SEHNR and CDR2 FQNEAQ (reference sequence). The V gene lost 5 bases and the J gene lost 1 base, with 12 bases spanning the gap. Investigators reverse transcribed all isolated RNA, so they sequenced expressed TCRB transcripts. Libraries were prepared by immunoSEQ multiplex PCR; TCRdb keeps only in-frame clonotypes and omits some of them. This sample has around 600,000 clones, with around 11% found just once. The chain joins TRBV7-9 to TRBJ2-7; maybe TRBD1 (6 bases). Sequencing was carried out using naive CD4+ T cells from blood. The sequence derives from a man under 40 with type 1 diabetes. Here the CDR3 reads CASSLQGLSYEQYF. The CDR3 region has the DNA TGTGCCAGCAGCCTCCAGGGGTTATCCTACGAGCAGTACTTC.